Following are 13 T cell receptor beta chains from one sample sequenced in a study of blood T cell repertoires in COVID-19. Using immunoSEQ multiplex PCR, the repertoire was profiled, and TCRdb retains in-frame clones only, with some absent. The sample records some 200,000 clones, approximately 78% being singletons. The material sequenced was PBMCs or T cells enriched from blood (not recorded which). These receptors all stem from a woman aged 50 to 60 who had recovered from COVID-19.

This rearrangement joins TRBV6-5 to TRBJ1-1, with 9 positions matching TRBD1. The CDR3 spans 13 residues. The V and J ends lost 8 bases and 4 bases, in that order; junction bases with no gene match: 5. Germline loops: CDR1 MNHEY, CDR2 SVGAGI. The CDR3 coding sequence is TGTGCCAGCGGCGACAGGGGGGCCACTGAAGCTTTCTTT. Translated: CASGDRGATEAFF.

The J gene is TRBJ2-1, the V gene TRBV7-3, with a possible D match to TRBD2 (6 bases). Trimming took off 0 bases at V and 7 bases at J, with 13 bases between the two ends. Germline assignment: CDR1 SGHTA and CDR2 FQGTGA. The CDR3 is 15 residues long. The CDR3 protein is CASSLTPSALNEQFF. Written as DNA, the CDR3 is TGTGCCAGCAGCTTAACCCCTAGCGCGCTTAATGAGCAGTTCTTC. Filled out from reference TRBV7-3 and TRBJ2-1, the complete variable domain reads GAGVSQTPSNKVTEKGKYVELRCDPISGHTALYWYRQSLGQGPEFLIYFQGTGAADDSGLPNDRFFAVRPEGSVSTLKIQRTERGDSAVYLCASSLTPSALNEQFFGPGTRLTVL.

This clone was counted only a few times. This sequence joins TRBV5-1 and TRBJ2-5; 9 bases are shared with TRBD1. Trimming at V came to 5 bases and at J to 4 bases, leaving 12 bases not matched to a gene. The germline CDR1 and CDR2 sequences are SGHRS and YFSETQ. CDR3 length: 16 amino acids. The CDR3 bases are TGCGCCAGCAGACCGGGACAGGGTAGTCTGGTAGAGACCCAGTACTTC. Amino acid sequence: CASRPGQGSLVETQYF.

V is TRBV6-5 and J is TRBJ1-2, with D perhaps TRBD1 (5 bases). The V gene's germline CDR1 is MNHEY and CDR2 SVGAGI. The CDR3 is 15 amino acids. The ends were cut back, 0 bases at V and 6 bases at J, with 14 bases in the middle. The CDR3 sequence: CASSYSRQPDHGYTF. CDR3 nucleotide sequence: TGTGCCAGCAGTTACTCTAGACAGCCTGACCATGGCTACACCTTC.

The V call is TRBV3-1 (or the pseudogene TRBV3-2), the J call TRBJ2-1, with D perhaps TRBD1 (7 bases). This CDR3 region has 15 residues. Trimming left V 3 bases short and J 9 bases short, with 18 bases between. Germline V lookup: CDR1 LGHDT, CDR2 YNNKEL (reference sequence). The CDR3 nucleotides are TGTGCCAGCAGCCAGCTGACGCAGGGGGGTGCTGAGCAGTTCTTC. Amino acid sequence: CASSQLTQGGAEQFF.

The chain carries TRBV27 and TRBJ2-1, with D tentatively TRBD2 (6 bases). Trimming removed 3 bases from V and 6 bases from J, with 9 bases in between. The length of the CDR3 is 13 residues. Looked up from germline, CDR1 is MNHEY and CDR2 is SMNVEV (reference sequence). Here the CDR3 DNA reads TGTGCCAGCAGTTTCTGGGGAGGCAATGAGCAGTTCTTC. Its protein is CASSFWGGNEQFF.

This clone appeared once. The V gene is TRBV5-5, the J gene TRBJ1-2; maybe TRBD1 (6 bases). Trimming cost V 2 bases and J 1 base, with 12 bases left between them. CDR3 size: 15 residues. Germline CDR1 reads SGHKS; CDR2 reads YYEKEE (reference sequence). CDR3 loop: CASSFSAGVNYGYTF. CDR3 coding DNA: TGTGCCAGCAGCTTCTCGGCAGGGGTTAACTATGGCTACACCTTC.

The gene calls are TRBV27 and TRBJ1-4; 7 bases agree with TRBD1. Looked up from germline, CDR1 is MNHEY and CDR2 is SMNVEV (reference sequence). The CDR3 length is 15 residues. V was clipped by 4 bases and J by 11 bases; unmatched bases: 13. CDR3 loop: CASSSPWTGGGKLFF. In nucleotides, the CDR3 is TGTGCCAGCAGTTCCCCGTGGACAGGCGGAGGCAAACTGTTTTTT.

V is TRBV3-1 (or the pseudogene TRBV3-2) and J is TRBJ1-2, with TRBD1 identical over 9 bases. CDR1 LGHDT and CDR2 YNNKEL come from the germline V gene (reference sequence). With V trimmed by 4 bases and J by 3 bases, 6 bases remained unmatched. The CDR3 runs 15 residues. CDR3 in amino acids: CASSPGTGWDYGYTF. CDR3 nucleotides: TGTGCCAGCAGCCCCGGGACAGGGTGGGACTATGGCTACACCTTC.

Of note for this clone: In the same sample, other DNA sequences code for this CDR3. V is TRBV28 and J is TRBJ1-5; D unclear. The CDR3 is made up of 12 amino acids. Trimming took 3 bases from V and 6 from J, leaving 6 bases between them. The germline CDR1 and CDR2 sequences are MDHEN and SYDVKM. DNA for the CDR3: TGTGCCAGCAGTTTTAGTGGTCAGCCCCAGCATTTT. This sequence encodes CASSFSGQPQHF.

V usage is TRBV4-1 and J usage is TRBJ2-7; 7 positions agree with TRBD2. Germline trimming cut 0 bases from V and 8 bases from J; bases unmatched to any gene: 4. The CDR3 is 13 residues long. CDR1 and CDR2 from the germline V gene are MGHRA and YSYEKL. The CDR3 loop is CASSQEIAGKQYF. The CDR3 DNA reads TGCGCCAGCAGCCAAGAGATAGCGGGTAAGCAGTACTTC.

The chain has TRBV29-1 and TRBJ1-2, with TRBD1 matching 7 bases. Germline assignment: CDR1 SQVTM and CDR2 ANQGSEA. After removal of 4 bases from V and 3 bases from J, the junction contained 5 bases not matched to a gene. The length of the CDR3 is 13 residues. The chain's CDR3 is CSVARGLDYGYTF. Here the CDR3 DNA reads TGCAGCGTTGCTAGGGGGCTGGACTATGGCTACACCTTC.

The V call is TRBV6-5, the J call TRBJ2-7; weak D call: TRBD2 (6 bases). CDR3 length equals 14 residues. Germline CDR1 is MNHEY and CDR2 is SVGAGI. The ends were cut back, 4 bases at V and 6 bases at J, with 16 bases in the middle. The CDR3 DNA is TGTGCCAGCAGTTCCGGGACTGAGGGGAGCGAGCAGTACTTC. It yields the protein CASSSGTEGSEQYF.